Following are 9 T cell receptor beta chains from one sample sequenced in a study of blood T cell repertoires in COVID-19. Clones were sequenced by immunoSEQ multiplex PCR, and TCRdb holds only the in-frame ones, with some missing. This sample yields around 300,000 clones, of which roughly 90% are seen a single time; 2.5% to 3.5% belongs to the top ten. Sequencing was done on a sample of PBMCs or T cells enriched from blood (not recorded which). The source is a woman aged 50 to 65 who had recovered from COVID-19.

The chain recombines TRBV6-5 with TRBJ1-4; D remains unclear. The length of the CDR3 is 13 residues. V lost 7 bases to trimming and J lost 3 bases, with 9 bases between them. The germline gives CDR1 MNHEY, CDR2 SVGAGI. CDR3 amino acids: CASKSVANEKLFF. In DNA form, the CDR3 reads TGTGCCAGCAAATCGGTGGCTAATGAAAAACTGTTTTTT.

This clone was observed once. The chain links TRBV7-8 to TRBJ2-3; possible D gene TRBD1, 6 bases. The V gene lost 1 base and the J gene lost 5 bases, with 19 bases spanning the gap. From germline, CDR1 is SGHVS and CDR2 FQNEAQ. This CDR3 is 17 amino acids long. The CDR3 DNA sequence: TGTGCCAGCAGCTTAGAGGGGGTAGGGATAAGTGGAGATACGCAGTATTTT. This translates into CASSLEGVGISGDTQYF.

This chain uses TRBV29-1 with TRBJ2-3; TRBD2 is a possible D gene (6 bases). Trimming removed 7 bases at V and 4 bases at J, with 15 bases between. From germline, CDR1 is SQVTM and CDR2 ANQGSEA. The CDR3 is made up of 13 amino acids. As DNA, the CDR3 is TGCAGCGGGGACGGGAGCGGAGCAGATACGCAGTATTTT. This translates into CSGDGSGADTQYF.

The chain couples TRBV5-8 to TRBJ1-2, with D hard to call. Per germline, CDR1 SGHTS and CDR2 YDEGEE. The V and J ends lost 3 bases and 1 base respectively, with 19 bases between them. CDR3 length equals 17 residues. The CDR3 spells CASSSIPGSLLNYGYTF. The CDR3 bases are TGTGCCAGCAGCTCCATACCCGGGTCGCTCCTTAACTATGGCTACACCTTC.

The chain combines TRBV5-3 with TRBJ1-2, with D possibly being TRBD1 (6 bases). TRBV5-3 is placed among ORFs of uncertain function. V dropped 4 bases and J dropped 8 bases, with 24 bases sitting between them. The CDR3 totals 16 residues. CDR3 nucleotide sequence: TGTGCCAGAAGCATGGGGGTATCCAGGGGACGACCCGGCTACACCTTC. Its protein is CARSMGVSRGRPGYTF.

This sequence joins TRBV11-2 and TRBJ1-1; D is unresolved. CDR3 length equals 11 residues. CDR1 and CDR2 (germline): SGHAT, FQNNGV. V dropped 8 bases and J dropped 4 bases, with 8 bases sitting between them. CDR3 nucleotides: TGTGCCAGCGACTACGGCACTGAAGCTTTCTTT. Translation: CASDYGTEAFF.

This chain links TRBV18 with TRBJ2-7, with 9 bases aligning to TRBD1. The germline V gene has CDR1 KGHSH and CDR2 LQKENI. This CDR3 region has 16 residues. The ends lost 3 bases at V and 6 bases at J; junction bases unmatched: 12. CDR3 DNA sequence: TGTGCCAGCTCACCTATTGCACAGGGGGCGGCCGGCGAGCAGTACTTC. Amino acids: CASSPIAQGAAGEQYF.

As DNA, the CDR3 is TGTGCCAGCAGCTTAGCAGGGGGCGCCGGCTATGGCTACACCTTC. This sequence encodes CASSLAGGAGYGYTF. The genes are TRBV7-2 and TRBJ1-2; 7 nucleotides match TRBD1. The CDR3 consists of 15 residues. Germline trimming cut 0 bases from V and 4 bases from J; bases unmatched to any gene: 5. Per germline, CDR1 SGHTA and CDR2 FQGNSA.

Comment on this clone: A much larger clonotype is one base distant, so this may be a read error. Other nucleotide sequences from this sample produce the same CDR3. The chain links TRBV7-2 to TRBJ1-5, with 7 positions matching TRBD1. Trimming removed 5 bases from V and 1 base from J; junction bases left unmatched: 2. The CDR3 length is 14 residues. From germline, CDR1 is SGHTA and CDR2 FQGNSA. CDR3 protein: CASSLTGSNQPQHF. Written as DNA, the CDR3 is TGTGCCAGCAGCCTGACAGGGAGCAATCAGCCCCAGCATTTT.